This T cell receptor beta chain was recorded in a study of monozygotic twins with inflammatory bowel disease. Overall study findings and caveats: It was not supported that a single strong signal or clonotype was associated with IBD. Against healthy co-twins, IBD patients had lower TCRbeta diversity (measured by inverse Simpson).

With regard to this clonotype: Its antigen is undetermined.

The draw for each donor consisted of a single 2.5 ml blood sample. Each UMI, carrying a 6-nucleotide sample barcode, came from template switching. TCRdb re-called the 5' RACE reads and shows each CDR3 protein once, DNA omitted. The sample table sets out about 130,000 distinct CDR3 sequences. This TCR came from a human donor with ulcerative colitis or Crohn's disease, or a healthy co-twin of an affected twin (not recorded which). The sequenced sample consisted of blood.

The CDR3 sequence: CASSTAGTSGRVEQFF. The chain employs TRBV5-1 and TRBJ2-1; TCRdb selects TRBD2, and the lack of DNA leaves this call unchecked. CDR1 is SGHRS, CDR2 YFSETQ, per germline. This CDR3 is 16 amino acids long.